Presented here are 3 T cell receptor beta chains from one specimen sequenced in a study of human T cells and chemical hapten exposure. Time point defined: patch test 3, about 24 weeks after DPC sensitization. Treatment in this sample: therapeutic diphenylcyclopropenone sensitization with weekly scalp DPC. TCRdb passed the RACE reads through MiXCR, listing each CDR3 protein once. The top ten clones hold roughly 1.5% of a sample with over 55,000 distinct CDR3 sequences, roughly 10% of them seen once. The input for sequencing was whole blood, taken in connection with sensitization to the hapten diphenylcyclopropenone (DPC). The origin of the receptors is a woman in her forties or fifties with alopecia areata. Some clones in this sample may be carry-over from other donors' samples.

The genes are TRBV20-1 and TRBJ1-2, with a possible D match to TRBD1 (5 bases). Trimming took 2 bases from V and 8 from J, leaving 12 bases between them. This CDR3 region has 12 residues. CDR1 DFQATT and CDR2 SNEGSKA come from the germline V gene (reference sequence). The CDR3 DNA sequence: TGCAGTGCTAGACAGGGCTCTGGGGGCTACACCTTC. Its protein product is CSARQGSGGYTF.

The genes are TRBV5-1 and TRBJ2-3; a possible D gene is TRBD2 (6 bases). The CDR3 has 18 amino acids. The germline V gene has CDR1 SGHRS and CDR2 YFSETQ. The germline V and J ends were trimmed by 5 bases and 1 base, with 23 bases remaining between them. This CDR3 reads CASSPLGPHSGGTDTQYF. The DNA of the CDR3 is TGCGCCAGCAGTCCCCTCGGTCCTCATTCGGGAGGCACAGATACGCAGTATTTT.

The CDR3 region is CASSELAGATGANVLTF. The CDR3 DNA is TGTGCCAGCAGTGAACTAGCGGGAGCCACGGGGGCCAACGTCCTGACTTTC. The J gene is TRBJ2-6, the V gene TRBV6-1, with 10 bases identical to TRBD2. V was pared by 2 bases and J by 4 bases, with 5 bases of the junction left unmatched. CDR3 length: 17 amino acids. Germline CDR1 MNHNS, CDR2 SASEGT.